These 20 T cell receptor beta chains were all obtained from the same sample, sequenced in a study of beta chain features in type 1 diabetes. All of the isolated RNA was reverse transcribed, so expressed TCRB transcripts were sequenced. Profiled with immunoSEQ multiplex PCR; TCRdb holds only in-frame clones, not every one. The table shows 60,000 to 75,000 clones, with around three fifths occurring only once. Sequenced: Tregs from blood. The source is a woman younger than 30 in good health.

The V gene is TRBV6-1, the J gene TRBJ1-1; 9 bases fit TRBD1. The junction had 10 bases not matched to a gene; V was cut back by 2 bases and J by 9 bases. Germline V gene sequence: CDR1 MNHNS, CDR2 SASEGT. There are 15 residues in the CDR3. The chain's CDR3 is CASSETGTGISKAFF. CDR3 DNA: TGTGCCAGCAGTGAAACCGGGACAGGGATTTCAAAAGCTTTCTTT.

This clone was counted a few times. Here the CDR3 reads CASSQLGTVYGYTF. DNA of the CDR3: TGTGCCAGCAGTCAACTCGGGACAGTCTATGGCTACACCTTC. V usage is TRBV6-5 and J usage is TRBJ1-2; the match to TRBD1 covers 7 bases. Losses at the gene ends were 5 bases for V and 4 bases for J; bases not matched to a gene: 7. This CDR3 comprises 14 residues. Germline CDR1 MNHEY, CDR2 SVGAGI.

This clone was counted a few times. The chain employs TRBV9 and TRBJ2-1; 8 bases map to TRBD2. Looked up from germline, CDR1 is SGDLS and CDR2 is YYNGEE. V lost 3 bases, J lost 1 base, and 3 bases stayed unmatched. The length of the CDR3 is 15 residues. In nucleotides, the CDR3 is TGTGCCAGCAGCGGAAGACTAGCGTCCTACAATGAGCAGTTCTTC. Translated: CASSGRLASYNEQFF. Supplemented by reference TRBV9 and TRBJ2-1, the full variable domain reads DSGVTQTPKHLITATGQRVTLRCSPRSGDLSVYWYQQSLDQGLQFLIQYYNGEERAKGNILERFSAQQFPDLHSELNLSSLELGDSALYFCASSGRLASYNEQFFGPGTRLTVL.

This rearrangement joins TRBV2 to TRBJ2-2, with D possibly TRBD2 on 5 matching bases. Germline assignment: CDR1 SNHLY and CDR2 FYNNEI. This CDR3 spans 16 amino acids. Between the trimmed V and J ends, which lost 5 bases and 8 bases, there was a span of 21 bases. The CDR3 protein is CASSLESGSKKGELFF. DNA for the CDR3: TGTGCCAGCAGTTTAGAATCGGGGTCAAAAAAAGGGGAGCTGTTTTTT. The entire variable domain, with the rest obtained from reference TRBV2 and TRBJ2-2, is as follows: EPEVTQTPSHQVTQMGQEVILRCVPISNHLYFYWYRQILGQKVEFLVSFYNNEISEKSEIFDDQFSVERPDGSNFTLKIRSTKLEDSAMYFCASSLESGSKKGELFFGEGSRLTVL.

This clone was observed a handful of times. The chain joins TRBV5-1 to TRBJ2-7, with D tentatively TRBD1 (5 bases). V was pared by 0 bases and J by 5 bases, with 9 bases between. The CDR3 covers 13 residues. Germline values: CDR1 SGHRS, CDR2 YFSETQ. CDR3 protein: CASSLGLTDEQYF. The CDR3 DNA reads as TGCGCCAGCAGCTTGGGCTTGACAGACGAGCAGTACTTC.

The chain joins TRBV7-9 to TRBJ1-1; a weak D match, TRBD1 (5 bases). Between the trimmed V and J ends, which lost 5 bases and 4 bases, there was a span of 14 bases. CDR3 size: 14 residues. The V gene's germline CDR1 is SEHNR and CDR2 FQNEAQ (reference sequence). CDR3 DNA sequence: TGTGCCAGCAGCCCCGTGATCCAGGGCACTGAAGCTTTCTTT. Encoded protein: CASSPVIQGTEAFF.

The gene calls are TRBV6-4 and TRBJ2-2; TRBD2 matches at 13 bases. The junction had 2 bases not matched to a gene; V was cut back by 5 bases and J by 2 bases. The germline V gene has CDR1 MRHNA and CDR2 SNTAGT. CDR3 length equals 16 residues. CDR3 residues: CASSRTSGGNTGELFF. CDR3 nucleotides: TGTGCCAGCAGTAGGACTAGCGGGGGCAACACCGGGGAGCTGTTTTTT.

The chain is built from TRBV7-3 and TRBJ1-1; D is undetermined. The germline V gene has CDR1 SGHTA and CDR2 FQGTGA. This CDR3 has 13 amino acids. V was cut by 1 base and J by 3 bases, with 6 bases left in between. The CDR3 nucleotides read TGTGCCAGCAGCTTAAGTCGGGACACTGAAGCTTTCTTT. Translation gives CASSLSRDTEAFF.

The chain is built from TRBV29-1 and TRBJ2-1; no clear D gene. Trimming took off 7 bases at V and 3 bases at J, with 13 bases between the two ends. Germline assignment: CDR1 SQVTM and CDR2 ANQGSEA. The CDR3 has 13 residues. The CDR3 reads CSARRGLYNEQFF. CDR3 coding DNA: TGCAGCGCCCGGCGAGGCCTCTACAATGAGCAGTTCTTC.

This clone was counted a few times. The chain couples TRBV7-2 to TRBJ1-2; 8 nucleotides agree with TRBD1. Germline CDR1 reads SGHTA; CDR2 reads FQGNSA. The CDR3 runs to 14 residues. With V trimmed by 5 bases and J by 8 bases, 10 bases remained unmatched. Here the CDR3 DNA reads TGTGCCAGCAGCCCACAGACAGGGGATGGGGGCTACACCTTC. Translated, it gives CASSPQTGDGGYTF.

The chain links TRBV18 to TRBJ2-3; tentative D call: TRBD2 (5 bases). V gave up 2 bases and J gave up 0 bases, with 12 bases separating them. The CDR3 has 16 residues. Germline V gives CDR1 KGHSH, CDR2 LQKENI. The DNA for the CDR3 is TGTGCCAGCTCACCATCGCGGGTTCCTAGCACAGATACGCAGTATTTT. This codes for CASSPSRVPSTDTQYF.

This clone has a single count. The chain joins TRBV5-4 to TRBJ2-1; D perhaps matches TRBD2 (6 bases). The germline gives CDR1 SGHNT, CDR2 YYREEE (reference sequence). The CDR3 sequence is 16 residues long. V dropped 3 bases and J dropped 7 bases, with 20 bases sitting between them. CDR3 DNA sequence: TGTGCCAGCAGCTCAGCGGCGCGGGGTCCTTTGAATGAGCAGTTCTTC. As protein: CASSSAARGPLNEQFF.

This clone was counted a single time. The gene calls are TRBV19 and TRBJ2-2; the D gene is possibly TRBD2 (7 bases). The length of the CDR3 is 19 residues. The germline V gene has CDR1 LNHDA and CDR2 SQIVND (reference sequence). V was clipped by 3 bases and J by 2 bases, with 22 bases between them. CDR3 DNA: TGTGCCAGTAGTATCACCCTGGGGCGGGGGCATGGTAACACCGGGGAGCTGTTTTTT. Encoded protein: CASSITLGRGHGNTGELFF.

This sequence joins TRBV30 and TRBJ1-2, with D possibly TRBD1 on 5 matching bases. V lost 5 bases and J lost 8, with 18 bases in between. CDR3 length: 13 amino acids. Germline V gene data show CDR1 as GTSNPN and CDR2 as SVGIG (reference sequence). In nucleotides, the CDR3 is TGTGCCTGGTGGGGGGATCCCCCGAGGGGCTACACCTTC. Protein: CAWWGDPPRGYTF.

This sequence joins TRBV27 and TRBJ1-5; no reliable D call. The V end lost 5 bases, the J end lost 2 bases, and 10 bases lay between the germline ends. Germline-derived CDR1 and CDR2 are MNHEY and SMNVEV (reference sequence). The CDR3 is 14 residues long. Here the CDR3 DNA reads TGTGCCAGCAGTCTTCGTCAGGGCAATCAGCCCCAGCATTTT. This translates into CASSLRQGNQPQHF.

The rearrangement uses TRBV5-1 and TRBJ2-1; maybe TRBD2 (5 bases). The V end was cut by 4 bases, the J end by 3 bases, with 14 bases between. CDR3 size: 15 residues. The germline CDR1 and CDR2 sequences are SGHRS and YFSETQ. The CDR3 region is CASSPRAGVYNEQFF. The CDR3 DNA is TGCGCCAGCAGCCCACGAGCCGGGGTCTACAATGAGCAGTTCTTC.

Comment on this clone: The junction does not match germline at one end; this may be a read error. V gene TRBV10-2 combines with J gene TRBJ1-2, with a possible D match to TRBD1 (6 bases). The CDR3 totals 15 residues. Germline loops: CDR1 WSHSY, CDR2 SAAADI. The CDR3 protein is CASSESEQGNYGYTF. The CDR3 DNA reads as TGCGCCAGCAGCGAGTCGGAACAGGGAAACTATGGCTACACCTTC.

The chain is built from TRBV7-9 and TRBJ1-4; tentatively, D is TRBD1 (5 bases). The CDR3 extends over 14 amino acids. Germline V gene data show CDR1 as SEHNR and CDR2 as FQNEAQ (reference sequence). V lost 6 bases and J 5 bases, leaving 13 bases between the germline ends. The CDR3 loop is CASSQGFVNEKLFF. As DNA, the CDR3 is TGTGCCAGCAGTCAGGGATTTGTCAATGAAAAACTGTTTTTT.

CDR3 in DNA: TGTGCCAGCAGCTCCAGGGGGCCGTTAGGAAACACCATATATTTT. Translation gives CASSSRGPLGNTIYF. This chain joins TRBV7-9 and TRBJ1-3; the match to TRBD1 covers 8 bases. Trimming removed 4 bases from V and 4 bases from J; junction bases left unmatched: 6. The CDR3 loop spans 15 amino acids. Germline V gene sequence: CDR1 SEHNR, CDR2 FQNEAQ (reference sequence).

The CDR3 DNA reads as TGTGCCAGCAGTTACCTTAGTGAAGCTTTCTTT. This codes for CASSYLSEAFF. The chain carries TRBV6-5 and TRBJ1-1; D unresolved. Germline CDR1 and CDR2: MNHEY and SVGAGI. This CDR3 comprises 11 residues. The germline V and J ends were trimmed by 2 bases and 7 bases, with 5 bases remaining between them.